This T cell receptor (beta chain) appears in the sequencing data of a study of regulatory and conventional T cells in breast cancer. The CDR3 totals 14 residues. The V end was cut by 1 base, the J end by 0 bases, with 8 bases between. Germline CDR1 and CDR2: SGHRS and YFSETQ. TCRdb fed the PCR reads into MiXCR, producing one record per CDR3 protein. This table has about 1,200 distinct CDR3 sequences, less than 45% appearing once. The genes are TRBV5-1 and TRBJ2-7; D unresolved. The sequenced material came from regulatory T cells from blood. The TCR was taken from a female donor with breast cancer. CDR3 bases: TGCGCCAGCAGCTTGTTGGCATCCTCCTACGAGCAGTACTTC. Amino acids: CASSLLASSYEQYF.